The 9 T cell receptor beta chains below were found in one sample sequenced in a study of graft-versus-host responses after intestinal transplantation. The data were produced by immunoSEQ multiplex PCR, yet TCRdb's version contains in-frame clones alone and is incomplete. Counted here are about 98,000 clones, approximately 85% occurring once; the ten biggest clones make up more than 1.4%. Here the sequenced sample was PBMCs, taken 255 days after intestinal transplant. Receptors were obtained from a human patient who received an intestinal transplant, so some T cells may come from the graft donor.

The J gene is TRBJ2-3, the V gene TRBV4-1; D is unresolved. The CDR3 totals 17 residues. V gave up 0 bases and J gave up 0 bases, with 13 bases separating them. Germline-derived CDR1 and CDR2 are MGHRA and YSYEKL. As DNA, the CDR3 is TGCGCCAGCAGCCAAGAAGGGCGTATCCCTAGCACAGATACGCAGTATTTT. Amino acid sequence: CASSQEGRIPSTDTQYF.

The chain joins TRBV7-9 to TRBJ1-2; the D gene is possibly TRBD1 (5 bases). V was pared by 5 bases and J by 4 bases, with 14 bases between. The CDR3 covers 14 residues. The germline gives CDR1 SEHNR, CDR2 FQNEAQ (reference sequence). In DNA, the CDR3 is TGTGCCAGCAGCCCATACGACAGTTCCTATGGCTACACCTTC. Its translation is CASSPYDSSYGYTF.

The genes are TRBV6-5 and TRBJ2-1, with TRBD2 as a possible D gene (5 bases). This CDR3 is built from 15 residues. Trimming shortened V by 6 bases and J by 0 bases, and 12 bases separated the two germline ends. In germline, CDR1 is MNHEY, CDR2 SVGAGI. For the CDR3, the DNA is TGTGCCAGCAGCCCGACGGGAAGCTCCTACAATGAGCAGTTCTTC. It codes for CASSPTGSSYNEQFF.

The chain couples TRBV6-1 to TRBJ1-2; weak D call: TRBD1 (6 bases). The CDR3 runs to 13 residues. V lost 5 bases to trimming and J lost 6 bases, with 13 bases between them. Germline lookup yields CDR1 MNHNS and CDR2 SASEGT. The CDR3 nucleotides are TGTGCCAGCAGTACAATCAACAGGGATGGCTACACCTTC. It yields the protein CASSTINRDGYTF.

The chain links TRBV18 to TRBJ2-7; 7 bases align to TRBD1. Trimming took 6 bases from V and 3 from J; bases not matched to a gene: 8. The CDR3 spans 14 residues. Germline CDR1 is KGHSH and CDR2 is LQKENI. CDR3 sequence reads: CASSRDRGYYEQYV. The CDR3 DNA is TGTGCCAGCTCGAGGGACAGAGGATACTACGAGCAGTACGTC.

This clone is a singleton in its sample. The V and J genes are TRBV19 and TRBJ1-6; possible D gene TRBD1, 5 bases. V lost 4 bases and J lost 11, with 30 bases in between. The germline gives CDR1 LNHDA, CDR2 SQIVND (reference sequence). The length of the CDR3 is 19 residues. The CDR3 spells CASSSSTGTGPLLIPPLHF. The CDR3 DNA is TGTGCCAGTAGTAGTTCCACCGGGACCGGGCCCCTTTTGATTCCACCCCTCCACTTT.

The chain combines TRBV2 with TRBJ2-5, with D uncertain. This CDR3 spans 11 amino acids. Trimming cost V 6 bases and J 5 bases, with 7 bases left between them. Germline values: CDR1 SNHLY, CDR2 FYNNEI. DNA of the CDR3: TGTGCCAGCAGGGCTGTGGAGACCCAGTACTTC. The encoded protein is CASRAVETQYF.

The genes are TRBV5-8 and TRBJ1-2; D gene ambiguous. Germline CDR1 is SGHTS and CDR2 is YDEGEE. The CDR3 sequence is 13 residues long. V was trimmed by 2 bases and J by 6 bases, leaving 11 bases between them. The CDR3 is CASSFVPLDGYTF. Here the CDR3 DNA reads TGTGCCAGCAGCTTCGTCCCCCTAGATGGCTACACCTTC. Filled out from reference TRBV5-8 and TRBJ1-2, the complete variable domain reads EAGVTQSPTHLIKTRGQQATLRCSPISGHTSVYWYQQALGLGLQFLLWYDEGEERNRGNFPPRFSGRQFPNYSSELNVNALELEDSALYLCASSFVPLDGYTFGSGTRLTVV.

The CDR3 reads CASSFGGTDTQYF. The CDR3 nucleotides are TGTGCCAGCAGTTTTGGCGGCACAGATACGCAGTATTTT. The chain combines TRBV27 with TRBJ2-3, with no clear D. CDR1 is MNHEY, CDR2 SMNVEV, per germline (reference sequence). The CDR3 sequence is 13 residues long. Trimming took 3 bases from V and 1 from J, leaving 5 bases between them.